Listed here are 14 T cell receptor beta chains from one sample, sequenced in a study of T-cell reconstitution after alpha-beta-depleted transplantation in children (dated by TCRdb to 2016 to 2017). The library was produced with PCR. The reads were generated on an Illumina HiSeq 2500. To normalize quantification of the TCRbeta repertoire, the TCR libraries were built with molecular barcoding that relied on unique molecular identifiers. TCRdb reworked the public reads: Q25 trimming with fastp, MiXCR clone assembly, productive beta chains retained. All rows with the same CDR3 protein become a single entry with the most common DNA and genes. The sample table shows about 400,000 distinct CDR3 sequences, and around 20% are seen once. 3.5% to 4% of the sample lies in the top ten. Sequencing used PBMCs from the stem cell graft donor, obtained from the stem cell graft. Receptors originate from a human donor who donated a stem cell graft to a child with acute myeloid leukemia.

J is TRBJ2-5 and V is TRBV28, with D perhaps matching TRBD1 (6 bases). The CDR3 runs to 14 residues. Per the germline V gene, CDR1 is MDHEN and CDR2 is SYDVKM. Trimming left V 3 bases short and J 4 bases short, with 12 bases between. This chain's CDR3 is CASSFRGTRETQYF. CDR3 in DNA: TGTGCCAGCAGTTTTAGGGGGACGAGAGAGACCCAGTACTTC.

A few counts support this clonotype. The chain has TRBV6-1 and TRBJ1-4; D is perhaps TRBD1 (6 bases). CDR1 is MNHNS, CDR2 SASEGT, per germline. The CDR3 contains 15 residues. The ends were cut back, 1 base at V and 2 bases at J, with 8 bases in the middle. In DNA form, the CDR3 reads TGTGCCAGCAGTGAAGTTACAGGGACTAATGAAAAACTGTTTTTT. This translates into CASSEVTGTNEKLFF.

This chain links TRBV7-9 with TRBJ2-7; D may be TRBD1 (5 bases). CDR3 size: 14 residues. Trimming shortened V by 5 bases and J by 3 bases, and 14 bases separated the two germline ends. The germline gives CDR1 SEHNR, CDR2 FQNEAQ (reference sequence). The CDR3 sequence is CASSTTAAGYEQYF. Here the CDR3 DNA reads TGTGCCAGCAGCACGACAGCCGCCGGCTACGAGCAGTACTTC.

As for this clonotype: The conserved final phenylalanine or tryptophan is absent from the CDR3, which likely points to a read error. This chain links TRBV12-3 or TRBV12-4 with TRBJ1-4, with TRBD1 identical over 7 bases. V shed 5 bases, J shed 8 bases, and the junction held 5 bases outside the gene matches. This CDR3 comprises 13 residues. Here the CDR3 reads CASSTRQGEKLFC. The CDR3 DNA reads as TGTGCCAGCAGTACCAGACAGGGAGAAAAACTGTTTTGT.

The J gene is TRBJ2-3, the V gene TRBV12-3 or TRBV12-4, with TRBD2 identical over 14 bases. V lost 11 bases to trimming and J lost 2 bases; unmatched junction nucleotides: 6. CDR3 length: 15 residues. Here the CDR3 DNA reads TGTGCCGGAGGGACTAGCGGGAGTGTCACAGATACGCAGTATTTT. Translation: CAGGTSGSVTDTQYF.

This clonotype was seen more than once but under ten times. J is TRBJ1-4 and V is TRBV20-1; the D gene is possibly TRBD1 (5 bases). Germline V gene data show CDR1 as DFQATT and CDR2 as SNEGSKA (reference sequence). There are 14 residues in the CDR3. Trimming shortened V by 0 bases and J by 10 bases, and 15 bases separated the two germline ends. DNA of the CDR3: TGCAGTGCTAGAGATGGGGCAGGGTCGGTAAAACTGTTTTTT. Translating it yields CSARDGAGSVKLFF.

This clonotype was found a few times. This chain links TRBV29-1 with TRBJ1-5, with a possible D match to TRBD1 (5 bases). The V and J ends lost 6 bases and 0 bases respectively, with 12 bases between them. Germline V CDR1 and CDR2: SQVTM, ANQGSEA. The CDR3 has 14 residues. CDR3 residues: CSVMTVNSNQPQHF. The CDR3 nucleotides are TGCAGCGTCATGACAGTTAATAGCAATCAGCCCCAGCATTTT.

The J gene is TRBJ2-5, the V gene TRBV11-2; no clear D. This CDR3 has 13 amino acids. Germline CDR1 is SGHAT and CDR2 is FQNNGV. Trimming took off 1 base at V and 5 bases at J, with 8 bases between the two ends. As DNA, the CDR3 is TGTGCCAGCAGCTTAGTTCGGAGCGAGACCCAGTACTTC. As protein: CASSLVRSETQYF.

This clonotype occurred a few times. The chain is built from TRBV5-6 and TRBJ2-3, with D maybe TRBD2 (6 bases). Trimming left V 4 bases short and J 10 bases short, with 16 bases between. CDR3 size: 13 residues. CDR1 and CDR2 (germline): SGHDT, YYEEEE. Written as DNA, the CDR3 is TGTGCCAGCAGCACCGGGGACTCTCGTGCGCAGTATTTT. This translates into CASSTGDSRAQYF.

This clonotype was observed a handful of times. The CDR3 DNA reads TGTGCCAGCGATAGACTAGCCTCCGGGGAGCTGTTTTTT. It translates to CASDRLASGELFF. The V and J genes are TRBV2 and TRBJ2-2, with 7 bases matching TRBD2. CDR3 size: 13 residues. Germline V CDR1 and CDR2: SNHLY, FYNNEI. V lost 8 bases, J lost 6 bases, and 6 bases stayed unmatched. The full variable domain, completed using reference TRBV2 and TRBJ2-2, is EPEVTQTPSHQVTQMGQEVILRCVPISNHLYFYWYRQILGQKVEFLVSFYNNEISEKSEIFDDQFSVERPDGSNFTLKIRSTKLEDSAMYFCASDRLASGELFFGEGSRLTVL.

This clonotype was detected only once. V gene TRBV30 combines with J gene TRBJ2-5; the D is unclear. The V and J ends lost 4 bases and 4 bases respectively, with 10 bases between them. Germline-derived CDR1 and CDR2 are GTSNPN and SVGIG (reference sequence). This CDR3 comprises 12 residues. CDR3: CAWTVVGETQYF. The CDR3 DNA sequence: TGTGCCTGGACAGTAGTAGGAGAGACCCAGTACTTC.

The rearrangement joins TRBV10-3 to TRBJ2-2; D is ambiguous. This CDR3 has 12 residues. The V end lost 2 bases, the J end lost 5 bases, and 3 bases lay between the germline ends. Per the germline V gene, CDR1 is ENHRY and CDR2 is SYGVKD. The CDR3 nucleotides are TGTGCCATCAGTGAGCGTACCGGGGAGCTGTTTTTT. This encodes CAISERTGELFF.

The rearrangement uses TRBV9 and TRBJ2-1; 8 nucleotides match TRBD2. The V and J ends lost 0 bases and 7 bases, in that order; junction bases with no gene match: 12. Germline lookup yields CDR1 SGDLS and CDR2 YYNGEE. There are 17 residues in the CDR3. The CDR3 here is CASSVATGGTLGNEQFF. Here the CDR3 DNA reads TGTGCCAGCAGCGTAGCTACGGGGGGGACCCTGGGGAATGAGCAGTTCTTC.

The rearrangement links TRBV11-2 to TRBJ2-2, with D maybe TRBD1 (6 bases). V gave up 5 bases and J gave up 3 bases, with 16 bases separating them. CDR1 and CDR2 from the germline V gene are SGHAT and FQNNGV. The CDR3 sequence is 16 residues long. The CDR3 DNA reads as TGTGCCAGCAGCCGATTCCGGGACACATACACCGGGGAGCTGTTTTTT. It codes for CASSRFRDTYTGELFF.